This TCR beta chain was recovered during a study of OX40 agonist ivuxolimab in advanced cancers. Across the whole study: Patients were infused with ivuxolimab every 2 weeks at 0.01 to 10 mg/kg. Study-wide findings and caveats: In the expanded peripheral T cells, antigen specificity was never determined.

CDR1 and CDR2 (germline): SNHLY, FYNNEI. CDR3 length: 15 amino acids. J was trimmed by 8 bases and V by 10 bases; bases with no gene match: 15. Generated by immunoSEQ multiplex PCR, the TCRdb table keeps only in-frame clones and is missing some. The table shows roughly 97,000 clones, with about 87% occurring only once. With respect to this clone: Its antigen is not known.

Sequences were derived from CD4+ or CD8+ T cells sorted from blood, sampled in a trial of the OX40 agonist ivuxolimab. This chain uses TRBV2 with TRBJ1-4, with 8 positions matching TRBD1. This receptor was taken from an adult with an advanced solid tumor such as melanoma, head and neck, liver or kidney cancer. The CDR3 protein is CATQGQGGWTEKLFF. The DNA for the CDR3 is TGTGCCACCCAAGGACAGGGAGGATGGACAGAAAAACTGTTTTTT.